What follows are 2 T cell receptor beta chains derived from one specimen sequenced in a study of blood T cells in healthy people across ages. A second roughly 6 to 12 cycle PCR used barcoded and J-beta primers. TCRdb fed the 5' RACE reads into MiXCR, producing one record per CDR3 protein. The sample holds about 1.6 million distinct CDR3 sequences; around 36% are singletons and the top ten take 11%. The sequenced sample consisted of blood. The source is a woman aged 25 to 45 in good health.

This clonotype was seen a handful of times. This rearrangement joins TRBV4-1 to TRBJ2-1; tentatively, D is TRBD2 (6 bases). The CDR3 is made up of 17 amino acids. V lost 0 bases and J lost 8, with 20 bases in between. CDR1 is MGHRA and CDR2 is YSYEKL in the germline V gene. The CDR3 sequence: CASSQERRGNVLDEQFF. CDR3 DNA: TGCGCCAGCAGCCAAGAGAGGCGCGGGAATGTTCTCGATGAGCAGTTCTTC.

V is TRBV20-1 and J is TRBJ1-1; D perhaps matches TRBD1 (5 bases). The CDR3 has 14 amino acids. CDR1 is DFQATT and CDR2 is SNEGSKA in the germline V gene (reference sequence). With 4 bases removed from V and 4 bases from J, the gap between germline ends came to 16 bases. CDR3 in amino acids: CSANFQGLTTEAFF. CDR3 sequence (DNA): TGCAGTGCTAATTTTCAGGGTCTCACCACTGAAGCTTTCTTT.